Listed here are 20 T cell receptor beta chains from one sample, sequenced in a study of blood T cell repertoires in COVID-19. The repertoire was sequenced with immunoSEQ multiplex PCR; TCRdb's copy has only in-frame clones and lacks some. There are under 200,000 clones in the sample; roughly 85% occur only once, and around 5% lies in the top ten. The sequenced sample consisted of peripheral blood. These receptors all stem from an elderly woman with acute or convalescent COVID-19.

The J gene is TRBJ2-3, the V gene TRBV6-5; 7 bases align to TRBD1. Per germline, CDR1 MNHEY and CDR2 SVGAGI. The CDR3 runs 14 residues. J gave up 3 bases and V 6 bases, and 6 bases lay outside the gene matches. CDR3 in amino acids: CASRWETGTDTQYF. The CDR3 region has the DNA TGTGCCAGCAGATGGGAGACAGGGACAGATACGCAGTATTTT.

The CDR3 region has the DNA TGCAGCGTTAGGGGTAGCAATCAGCCCCAGCATTTT. Amino acid sequence: CSVRGSNQPQHF. This chain uses TRBV29-1 with TRBJ1-5; possibly TRBD1 for D (5 bases). Germline CDR1 reads SQVTM; CDR2 reads ANQGSEA. The CDR3 covers 12 residues. Deletions cut 5 bases from V and 0 bases from J, with 5 bases between.

V usage is TRBV29-1 and J usage is TRBJ2-7; 11 nucleotides agree with TRBD2. Germline trimming cut 8 bases from V and 0 bases from J; bases unmatched to any gene: 12. The V gene's germline CDR1 is SQVTM and CDR2 ANQGSEA. This CDR3 has 16 residues. DNA of the CDR3: TGCAGCTCCACCTTTACCGGGACTAGCGGCTCCTACGAGCAGTACTTC. This codes for CSSTFTGTSGSYEQYF.

The CDR3 spells CASSPGQGRTEAFF. The CDR3 DNA follows: TGCGCCAGCTCCCCGGGACAGGGGAGGACTGAAGCTTTCTTT. V is TRBV5-1 and J is TRBJ1-1, with TRBD1 matching 10 bases. Germline assignment: CDR1 SGHRS and CDR2 YFSETQ. Trimming cost V 7 bases and J 5 bases; bases outside gene matches: 8. The CDR3 spans 14 residues.

The chain combines TRBV27 with TRBJ1-1; the D gene is possibly TRBD1 (6 bases). In germline, CDR1 is MNHEY, CDR2 SMNVEV (reference sequence). The CDR3 is 15 residues long. The germline V and J ends were trimmed by 5 bases and 5 bases, with 18 bases remaining between them. CDR3 coding DNA: TGTGCCAGCAGTCGGGCACAGGGCGGGTTTACTGAAGCTTTCTTT. Protein: CASSRAQGGFTEAFF.

For the CDR3, the DNA is TGCGCCAGCAGCCAAGATCTCCCGGGAGGGCCGCTGGGGGAGCAGTACTTC. Protein: CASSQDLPGGPLGEQYF. The genes are TRBV4-1 and TRBJ2-7, with 8 bases lining up with TRBD2. CDR1 and CDR2 from the germline V gene are MGHRA and YSYEKL. The CDR3 contains 17 residues. The ends lost 0 bases at V and 7 bases at J; junction bases unmatched: 14.

The rearrangement links TRBV19 to TRBJ2-1; D is perhaps TRBD2 (6 bases). The CDR3 length is 13 residues. The V and J ends lost 1 base and 5 bases respectively, with 6 bases between them. Germline assignment: CDR1 LNHDA and CDR2 SQIVND (reference sequence). Here the CDR3 reads CASSIGTNNEQFF. The CDR3 coding sequence is TGTGCCAGTAGTATAGGGACTAACAATGAGCAGTTCTTC.

This chain connects TRBV6-5 to TRBJ2-3, with 9 bases matching TRBD1. CDR1 and CDR2 from the germline V gene are MNHEY and SVGAGI. There are 15 residues in the CDR3. Trimming cost V 4 bases and J 2 bases; bases outside gene matches: 4. DNA of the CDR3: TGTGCCAGCAGTTCAGACAGGGGGGACACAGATACGCAGTATTTT. This translates into CASSSDRGDTDTQYF.

The genes are TRBV19 and TRBJ1-5; TRBD1 is a possible D gene (5 bases). The CDR3 spans 16 residues. V shed 4 bases and J shed 4 bases, with 17 bases lying between them. Germline loops: CDR1 LNHDA, CDR2 SQIVND (reference sequence). The CDR3 loop reads CASSRVRGAGNQPQHF. The CDR3 DNA reads TGTGCCAGTAGTAGGGTCCGGGGCGCGGGAAATCAGCCCCAGCATTTT.

The chain joins TRBV28 to TRBJ2-1; TRBD2 aligns across 10 bases. The germline gives CDR1 MDHEN, CDR2 SYDVKM. After removal of 4 bases from V and 4 bases from J, the junction contained 10 bases not matched to a gene. CDR3 length equals 17 residues. The CDR3 sequence: CASSSGAAGGSYNEQFF. The CDR3 DNA reads as TGTGCCAGCAGTTCGGGGGCAGCGGGAGGGAGTTACAATGAGCAGTTCTTC.

The rearrangement links TRBV29-1 to TRBJ1-2; D is undetermined. The V end was cut by 7 bases, the J end by 3 bases, with 12 bases between. There are 12 residues in the CDR3. From germline, CDR1 is SQVTM and CDR2 ANQGSEA. CDR3 DNA: TGCAGCGCCTGGCCCCTCGACTATGGCTACACCTTC. Its translation: CSAWPLDYGYTF.

This chain uses TRBV10-2 with TRBJ1-4, with 7 bases identical to TRBD1. Trimming at V came to 6 bases and at J to 8 bases, leaving 9 bases not matched to a gene. Germline lookup yields CDR1 WSHSY and CDR2 SAAADI. The CDR3 is made up of 14 amino acids. CDR3 DNA: TGCGCCAGCAGCTACAGGGGAAAGGGAGAAAAACTGTTTTTT. It translates to CASSYRGKGEKLFF.

The chain links TRBV11-2 to TRBJ2-1; a possible D gene is TRBD1 (5 bases). The V end lost 5 bases, the J end lost 5 bases, and 16 bases lay between the germline ends. The V gene's germline CDR1 is SGHAT and CDR2 FQNNGV. The CDR3 is 15 amino acids. The CDR3 here is CASSPGHRADNEQFF. The CDR3 DNA reads TGTGCCAGCAGCCCAGGACATAGGGCGGACAATGAGCAGTTCTTC.

V usage is TRBV15 and J usage is TRBJ2-5; 12 nucleotides line up with TRBD2. After removal of 3 bases from V and 9 bases from J, the junction contained 5 bases not matched to a gene. In germline, CDR1 is LNHNV, CDR2 YYDKDF (reference sequence). This CDR3 is built from 14 residues. Here the CDR3 reads CATSSRLAGVSQYF. The CDR3 region has the DNA TGTGCCACCAGCAGTAGACTAGCGGGAGTGTCCCAGTACTTC.

The chain combines TRBV7-2 with TRBJ1-2, with D hard to call. The CDR3 loop spans 14 amino acids. Trimming took off 5 bases at V and 7 bases at J, with 17 bases between the two ends. The germline CDR1 and CDR2 sequences are SGHTA and FQGNSA. Here the CDR3 DNA reads TGTGCCAGCAGCAGATCGGGAGATCTCGCTGGCTACACCTTC. This translates into CASSRSGDLAGYTF.

The rearrangement joins TRBV5-1 to TRBJ1-1; D might be TRBD1 (6 bases). From germline, CDR1 is SGHRS and CDR2 YFSETQ. The germline V and J ends were trimmed by 4 bases and 4 bases, with 14 bases remaining between them. This CDR3 contains 14 residues. CDR3 sequence reads: CASSPDGGRTEAFF. The DNA of the CDR3 is TGCGCCAGCAGCCCCGATGGGGGCCGCACTGAAGCTTTCTTT.

This clone was recorded only once. The same CDR3 also results from other DNA sequences found in this sample. The V call is TRBV12-3 or TRBV12-4, the J call TRBJ2-7; D not certain. The CDR3 totals 12 residues. Trimming stripped 5 bases from V and 3 bases from J, with 8 bases between. CDR3 region: CASSRLSYEQYF. The CDR3 DNA reads TGTGCCAGCAGTCGACTGAGCTACGAGCAGTACTTC.

V gene TRBV6-5 combines with J gene TRBJ1-1, with TRBD1 matching 8 bases. J lost 4 bases, V lost 7 bases, and 5 bases had no gene match. The CDR3 loop spans 13 amino acids. Germline-derived CDR1 and CDR2 are MNHEY and SVGAGI. DNA of the CDR3: TGTGCCAGCACCCGACAGGGGTTCACTGAAGCTTTCTTT. Translating gives CASTRQGFTEAFF.

The genes are TRBV19 and TRBJ2-1, with D unresolved. The CDR3 covers 14 residues. The germline CDR1 and CDR2 sequences are LNHDA and SQIVND (reference sequence). V lost 2 bases, J lost 0 bases, and 5 bases lay in between. Here the CDR3 reads CASSIMSSYNEQFF. The CDR3, as DNA: TGTGCCAGTAGTATAATGAGCTCCTACAATGAGCAGTTCTTC.

In DNA form, the CDR3 reads TGTGCCAGCAGTGAACAGGGGGTAACCTACGAGCAGTACTTC. Translation gives CASSEQGVTYEQYF. This rearrangement joins TRBV2 to TRBJ2-7; 7 positions match TRBD1. Germline loops: CDR1 SNHLY, CDR2 FYNNEI. The junction had 3 bases not matched to a gene; V was cut back by 2 bases and J by 2 bases. The CDR3 spans 14 residues.